These 14 T cell receptor beta chains were sequenced from one sample in a study of T cell responses to AZD1222 COVID-19 vaccine. Clones were read by immunoSEQ multiplex PCR, and TCRdb kept only the in-frame ones, dropping some. The data show under 130,000 clones, 85% to 90% seen once. The starting material was peripheral blood, obtained on day 0 of AZD1222 vaccination. The receptor set was obtained from an adult in good health.

The chain has TRBV29-1 and TRBJ2-7; D might be TRBD2 (5 bases). The CDR3 runs to 14 residues. CDR1 and CDR2 from the germline V gene are SQVTM and ANQGSEA. The V gene lost 4 bases and the J gene lost 0 bases, with 13 bases spanning the gap. The chain's CDR3 is CSVVAGLSSYEQYF. The DNA of the CDR3 is TGCAGCGTTGTCGCGGGCCTTAGCTCCTACGAGCAGTACTTC.

The rearrangement links TRBV19 to TRBJ2-1; perhaps D is TRBD1 or TRBD2 (5 bases each). With 10 bases removed from V and 3 bases from J, the gap between germline ends came to 16 bases. The CDR3 has 14 amino acids. The germline CDR1 and CDR2 sequences are LNHDA and SQIVND (reference sequence). Here the CDR3 reads CATRWGSFYNEQFF. CDR3 DNA sequence: TGTGCCACCAGGTGGGGGAGCTTCTACAATGAGCAGTTCTTC.

The chain has TRBV30 and TRBJ1-1, with D possibly being TRBD1 (5 bases). The CDR3 is 18 amino acids. The V gene lost 0 bases and the J gene lost 2 bases, with 22 bases spanning the gap. Germline CDR1 reads GTSNPN; CDR2 reads SVGIG (reference sequence). CDR3 coding DNA: TGTGCCTGGAGTGTATCGAGAAGGACACAGGAGAAAAACACTGAAGCTTTCTTT. Encoded protein: CAWSVSRRTQEKNTEAFF.

The chain has TRBV3-1 (or the pseudogene TRBV3-2) and TRBJ1-5; 10 bases are shared with TRBD1. With 4 bases clipped from V and 7 bases from J, the junction kept 13 bases outside the gene matches. CDR1 is LGHDT and CDR2 is YNNKEL in the germline V gene (reference sequence). The CDR3 loop spans 17 amino acids. CDR3 in DNA: TGTGCCAGCAGCCCTGGGAGTGGGACAGGGGTGGAGCAGCCCCAGCATTTT. Its protein product is CASSPGSGTGVEQPQHF.

V gene TRBV5-4 combines with J gene TRBJ1-1; D is perhaps TRBD1 (5 bases). The CDR3 length is 14 residues. The germline V and J ends were trimmed by 1 base and 8 bases, with 15 bases remaining between them. The germline CDR1 and CDR2 sequences are SGHNT and YYREEE (reference sequence). In DNA form, the CDR3 reads TGTGCCAGCAGCTTGCGGGGACTCCAATTAGAAGCTTTCTTT. This translates into CASSLRGLQLEAFF. Based on the CDR3 plus reference TRBV5-4 and TRBJ1-1, the full variable domain is ETGVTQSPTHLIKTRGQQVTLRCSSQSGHNTVSWYQQALGQGPQFIFQYYREEENGRGNFPPRFSGLQFPNYSSELNVNALELDDSALYLCASSLRGLQLEAFFGQGTRLTVV.

The J gene is TRBJ2-1, the V gene TRBV4-3; D gene unclear. The CDR3 extends over 11 amino acids. Germline values: CDR1 LGHNA, CDR2 YSLEER. V gave up 2 bases and J gave up 5 bases, with 1 base separating them. This CDR3 reads CASSQNNEQFF. The CDR3 DNA sequence: TGCGCCAGCAGCCAAAACAATGAGCAGTTCTTC.

This chain uses TRBV7-2 with TRBJ1-5; the D is unclear. The CDR3 runs to 13 residues. The germline V gene has CDR1 SGHTA and CDR2 FQGNSA. V lost 2 bases to trimming and J lost 5 bases, with 7 bases between them. This CDR3 is CASSLTVDQPQHF. CDR3 nucleotides: TGTGCCAGCAGCTTAACGGTGGATCAGCCCCAGCATTTT.

The chain combines TRBV5-4 with TRBJ1-6; D ambiguous. V was clipped by 4 bases and J by 6 bases, with 8 bases between them. The length of the CDR3 is 13 residues. The germline V gene encodes CDR1 SGHNT and CDR2 YYREEE (reference sequence). This CDR3 is CASSLGSNSPLHF. The CDR3, as DNA: TGTGCCAGCAGCCTGGGCTCTAATTCACCCCTCCACTTT. The full variable domain, its missing parts supplied by reference TRBV5-4 and TRBJ1-6, is ETGVTQSPTHLIKTRGQQVTLRCSSQSGHNTVSWYQQALGQGPQFIFQYYREEENGRGNFPPRFSGLQFPNYSSELNVNALELDDSALYLCASSLGSNSPLHFGNGTRLTVT.

This clone came up once. The chain recombines TRBV4-1 with TRBJ1-2; D uncertain. The CDR3 runs 13 residues. Trimming took 0 bases from V and 8 from J, leaving 10 bases between them. Germline V gene data show CDR1 as MGHRA and CDR2 as YSYEKL. This CDR3 is CASSQDSGFGYTF. DNA for the CDR3: TGCGCCAGCAGCCAAGATTCCGGGTTCGGCTACACCTTC.

The rearrangement uses TRBV5-1 and TRBJ1-4; D gene uncertain. Germline CDR1 SGHRS, CDR2 YFSETQ. Deletions cut 0 bases from V and 0 bases from J, with 9 bases between. The CDR3 spans 16 residues. For the CDR3, the DNA is TGCGCCAGCAGCTTGGGAGATAGCGCAACTAATGAAAAACTGTTTTTT. Protein product: CASSLGDSATNEKLFF.

This chain connects TRBV27 to TRBJ1-5; 11 bases map to TRBD1. The trim removed 5 bases at V and 6 bases at J, leaving 6 bases unmatched. Germline assignment: CDR1 MNHEY and CDR2 SMNVEV (reference sequence). The CDR3 length is 15 residues. The CDR3 sequence: CASSHGQGAFQPQHF. In DNA form, the CDR3 reads TGTGCCAGCAGTCATGGACAGGGGGCGTTTCAGCCCCAGCATTTT.

The V call is TRBV28, the J call TRBJ2-7; tentatively, D is TRBD1 or TRBD2 (5 bases each). Looked up from germline, CDR1 is MDHEN and CDR2 is SYDVKM. V lost 3 bases and J lost 0, with 12 bases in between. The CDR3 is 15 residues long. CDR3 sequence: CASSFLGPLSYEQYF. The CDR3 region has the DNA TGTGCCAGCAGTTTTTTGGGACCCCTCTCCTACGAGCAGTACTTC.

This rearrangement joins TRBV29-1 to TRBJ2-7; 7 positions match TRBD2. Trimming at V came to 0 bases and at J to 0 bases, leaving 2 bases not matched to a gene. The CDR3 loop spans 14 amino acids. Germline CDR1 SQVTM, CDR2 ANQGSEA. The CDR3 DNA is TGCAGCGTTGAAGAGGGCGGGAGCTCCTACGAGCAGTACTTC. As protein: CSVEEGGSSYEQYF.

The chain is built from TRBV24-1 and TRBJ1-3; possible D gene TRBD1, 5 bases. The CDR3 is made up of 16 amino acids. From germline, CDR1 is KGHDR and CDR2 SFDVKD. The V gene lost 3 bases and the J gene lost 2 bases, with 13 bases spanning the gap. This CDR3 is CATSDPQGEPGNTIYF. DNA for the CDR3: TGTGCCACCAGTGATCCGCAAGGGGAACCTGGAAACACCATATATTTT.